This T cell receptor (beta chain) was recorded in a study of EBV T-cell therapy then PD-1 blockade in nasopharyngeal carcinoma. Some clones are missing from TCRdb's copy, which holds only in-frame ones; the method was immunoSEQ multiplex PCR. This table holds approximately 21,000 clones, approximately 87% found once. Treatment denoted: AdE1-LMPpoly-expanded autologous EBV-specific T-cell therapy followed by anti-PD-1 nivolumab. The CDR3 runs to 17 residues. V lost 4 bases to trimming and J lost 5 bases; unmatched junction nucleotides: 14. CDR1 SGHTS and CDR2 YDEGEE come from the germline V gene. On this clone itself: Its antigen remains unidentified.

This sample comprised CD8+ T cells from blood, obtained at roughly day 61 from a patient whose treatment included autologous EBV-specific T cells and nivolumab. The rearrangement joins TRBV5-8 to TRBJ1-3; 8 nucleotides agree with TRBD1. The TCR comes from a middle-aged man with nasopharyngeal carcinoma. The CDR3, as DNA: TGTGCCAGCAGCCGATATCTACAGGGGGGAACGAGAAACACCATATATTTT. Translating it yields CASSRYLQGGTRNTIYF.